This T cell receptor beta chain derives from a study of T-cell reconstitution after alpha-beta-depleted transplantation in children (dated by TCRdb to the mid-2010s). For the wider study: The study quantitatively tracked T-cell immune reconstitution after TCRalphabeta/CD19-depleted allogeneic hematopoietic cell transplantation in children using TCR repertoire profiling.

According to the study, the label for this sample's treatment or condition signals: allogeneic hematopoietic cell transplantation with graft depleted of TCRalphabeta T cells and CD19 B cells. The children who served as transplant recipients had been given grafts of TCRalphabeta/CD19-depleted allogeneic hematopoietic cells. Study-wide conclusions, independent of this receptor: The high TCRbeta diversity at day 60 in some patients was ascribed to recipient T cells and intrathymic progenitors that had survived conditioning. Apparently early alphabetaT-cell count recovery about two months after transplant reportedly relied on only several hundred rapidly expanded clones derived from non-depleted graft cells. Hyperexpanded clone frequencies declined over subsequent months; after one year, T-cell counts and TCRbeta diversity were mostly attributed to newly produced T cells.

This clonotype appeared many times. The target of this receptor is not known. Nothing much larger sits one base from this clone, and base qualities are not available. The protocol used for the library was PCR. Sequencer: Illumina HiSeq 2500. TCR library preparation used molecular barcoding, with unique molecular identifiers applied to normalize quantification of the TCRbeta repertoire. Starting from the raw public reads, TCRdb applied fastp trimming at Q25, assembled clones with MiXCR and retained in-frame beta chains. Entries that share a CDR3 protein sequence are merged under the most common genes and DNA. For this sample there are tens of thousands of distinct CDR3 sequences; over 4.5% appear just once. Of the sample, approximately 19% falls within the top ten clones. This receptor was obtained from a boy younger than two who had a stem cell transplant for acute myeloid leukemia, so the T cells may come from the graft donor. This specimen consisted of PBMCs, mostly from graft donor cells, obtained 180 days after TCRalphabeta/CD19-depleted stem cell transplant.

The encoded CDR3 is CASTRPTGIFSPLHF. The DNA reads as follows: TGTGCCTCCACACGGCCGACAGGGATTTTTTCACCCCTCCACTTT. This chain is built from TRBV30 and TRBJ1-6, and 7 bases in between align with TRBD1. Measured from the cysteine to the phenylalanine, the CDR3 is 15 residues long. Of all the DNA, just the CDR3 is kept, 45 bases in frame from base 1. Per the germline V gene (reference sequence), GTSNPN is the CDR1 and SVGIG is the CDR2. For this chain, trimming is 7 bases at the V end and 9 bases at the J end, and the number of junction bases without a gene match is 15.